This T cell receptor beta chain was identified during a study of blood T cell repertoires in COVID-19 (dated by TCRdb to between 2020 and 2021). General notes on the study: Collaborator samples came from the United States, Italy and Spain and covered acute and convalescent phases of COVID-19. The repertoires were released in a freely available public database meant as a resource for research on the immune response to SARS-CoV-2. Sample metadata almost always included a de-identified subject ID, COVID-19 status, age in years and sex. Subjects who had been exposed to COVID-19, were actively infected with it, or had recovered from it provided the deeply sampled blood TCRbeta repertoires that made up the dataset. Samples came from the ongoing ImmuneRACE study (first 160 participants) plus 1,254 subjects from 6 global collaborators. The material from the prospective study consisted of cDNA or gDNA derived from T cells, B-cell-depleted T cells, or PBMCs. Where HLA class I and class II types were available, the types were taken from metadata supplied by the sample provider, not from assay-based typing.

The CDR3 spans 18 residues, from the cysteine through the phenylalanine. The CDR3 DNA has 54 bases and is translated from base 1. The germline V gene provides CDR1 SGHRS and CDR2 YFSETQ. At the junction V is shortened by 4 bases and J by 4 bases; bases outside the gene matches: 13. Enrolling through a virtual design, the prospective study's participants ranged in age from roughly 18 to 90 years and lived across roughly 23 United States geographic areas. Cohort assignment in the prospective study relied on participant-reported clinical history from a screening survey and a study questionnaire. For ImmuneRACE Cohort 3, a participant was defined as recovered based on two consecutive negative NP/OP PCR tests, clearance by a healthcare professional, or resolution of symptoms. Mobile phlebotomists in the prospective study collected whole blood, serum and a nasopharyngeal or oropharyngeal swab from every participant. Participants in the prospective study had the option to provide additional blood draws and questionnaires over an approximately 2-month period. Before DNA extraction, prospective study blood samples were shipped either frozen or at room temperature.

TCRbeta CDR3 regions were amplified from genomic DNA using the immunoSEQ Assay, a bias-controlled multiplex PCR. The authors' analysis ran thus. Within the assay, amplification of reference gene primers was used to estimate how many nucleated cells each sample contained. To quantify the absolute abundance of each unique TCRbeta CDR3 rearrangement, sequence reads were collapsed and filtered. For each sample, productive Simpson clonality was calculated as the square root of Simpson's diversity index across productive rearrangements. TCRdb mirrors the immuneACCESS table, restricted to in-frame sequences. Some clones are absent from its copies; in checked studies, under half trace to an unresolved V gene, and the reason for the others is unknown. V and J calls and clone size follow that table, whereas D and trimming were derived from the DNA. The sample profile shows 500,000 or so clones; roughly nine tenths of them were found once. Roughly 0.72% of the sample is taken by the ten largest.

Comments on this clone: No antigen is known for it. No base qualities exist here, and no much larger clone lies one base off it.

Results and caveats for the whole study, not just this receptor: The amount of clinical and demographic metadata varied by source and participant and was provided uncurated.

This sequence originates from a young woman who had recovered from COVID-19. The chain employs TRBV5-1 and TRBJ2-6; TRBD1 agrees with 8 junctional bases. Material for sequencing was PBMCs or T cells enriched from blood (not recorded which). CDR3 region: CASSPSTGALSGANVLTF. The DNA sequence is TGCGCCAGCAGCCCCTCGACAGGGGCCCTTTCGGGGGCCAACGTCCTGACTTTC.